This T cell receptor (beta chain) was recorded in a study of cytomegalovirus exposure and HLA in healthy donors. The PCR used 60 Vbeta and 13 Jbeta primers. Sequenced by immunoSEQ multiplex PCR; TCRdb stores in-frame clones only, minus some. This table has 150,000 to 200,000 clones, roughly 73% appearing once. This clone was counted only a few times. Trimming cost V 0 bases and J 2 bases, with 5 bases left between them. CDR1 is MNHEY, CDR2 SVGAGI, per germline. This CDR3 is 13 amino acids long. The sample comprised PBMCs. The source of this sequence is a woman aged 25 to 39 in good health and CMV-seronegative. This chain connects TRBV6-5 to TRBJ2-7; maybe TRBD1 (5 bases). The CDR3 DNA reads TGTGCCAGCAGTTACTCGGACACCTACGAGCAGTACTTC. It encodes CASSYSDTYEQYF.